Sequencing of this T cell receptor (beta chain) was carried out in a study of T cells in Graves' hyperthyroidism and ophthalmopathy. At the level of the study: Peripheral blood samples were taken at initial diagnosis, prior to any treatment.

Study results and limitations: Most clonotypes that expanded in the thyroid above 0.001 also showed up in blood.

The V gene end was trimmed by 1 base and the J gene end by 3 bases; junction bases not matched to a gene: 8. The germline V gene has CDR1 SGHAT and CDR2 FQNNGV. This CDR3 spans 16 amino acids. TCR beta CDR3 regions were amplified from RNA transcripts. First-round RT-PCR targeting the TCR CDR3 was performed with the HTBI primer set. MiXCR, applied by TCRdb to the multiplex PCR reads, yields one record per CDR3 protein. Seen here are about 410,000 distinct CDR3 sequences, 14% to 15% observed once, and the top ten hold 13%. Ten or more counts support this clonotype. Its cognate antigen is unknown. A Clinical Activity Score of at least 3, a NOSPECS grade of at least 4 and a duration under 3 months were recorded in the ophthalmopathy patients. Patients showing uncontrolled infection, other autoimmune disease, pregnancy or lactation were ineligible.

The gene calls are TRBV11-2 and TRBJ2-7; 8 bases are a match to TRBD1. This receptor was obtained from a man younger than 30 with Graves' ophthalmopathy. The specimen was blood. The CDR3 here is CASSLALRGQVYEQYF. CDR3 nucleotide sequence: TGTGCCAGCAGCTTAGCCCTCAGGGGGCAGGTCTACGAGCAGTACTTC.